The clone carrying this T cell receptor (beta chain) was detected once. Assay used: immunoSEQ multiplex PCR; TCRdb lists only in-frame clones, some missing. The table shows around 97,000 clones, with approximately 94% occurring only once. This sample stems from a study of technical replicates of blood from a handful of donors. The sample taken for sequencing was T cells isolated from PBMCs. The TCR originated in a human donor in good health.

The CDR3: CASSPSSGSYEQYF. The DNA of the CDR3 is TGCGCCAGCAGCCCTAGTAGCGGATCCTACGAGCAGTACTTC. The V gene is TRBV4-3, the J gene TRBJ2-7, with D perhaps TRBD2 (6 bases). CDR1 is LGHNA and CDR2 is YSLEER in the germline V gene. The germline V and J ends were trimmed by 4 bases and 1 base, with 11 bases remaining between them. The CDR3 extends over 14 amino acids.